The 18 T cell receptor beta chains listed next were all sequenced from one sample in a study of chemoradiotherapy in HPV16-positive cancers. The assay was immunoSEQ multiplex PCR, and TCRdb's table has in-frame clones only and misses some. The sample yields 2,000 or so clones, about 82% seen once. The sequencing used tumor tissue, collected from a patient who underwent chemoradiotherapy. The source of these receptors is a human donor with HPV-associated anogenital cancer.

This sequence joins TRBV11-2 and TRBJ1-2; TRBD1 aligns across 7 bases. The germline CDR1 and CDR2 sequences are SGHAT and FQNNGV. This CDR3 contains 15 residues. V trimming: 5 bases; J trimming: 4 bases; junction bases outside the gene matches: 10. CDR3 bases: TGTGCCAGCAGCGGAGGGGGCGCAGGGTTCTATGGCTACACCTTC. It codes for CASSGGGAGFYGYTF.

This clone was observed a single time. The chain recombines TRBV7-3 with TRBJ1-1; 10 bases map to TRBD1. V lost 4 bases and J lost 5; bases outside the gene matches: 7. Per the germline V gene, CDR1 is SGHTA and CDR2 is FQGTGA. CDR3 size: 15 residues. CDR3 sequence: CASSSGQGVGTEAFF. The CDR3 region has the DNA TGTGCCAGCAGCTCCGGACAGGGGGTTGGTACTGAAGCTTTCTTT.

This clone was picked up a small number of times. The chain recombines TRBV5-1 with TRBJ1-1; unclear D gene. The CDR3 is made up of 13 amino acids. CDR1 is SGHRS and CDR2 is YFSETQ in the germline V gene. The ends were cut back, 6 bases at V and 7 bases at J, with 16 bases in the middle. The CDR3 spells CASKDLNVGEAFF. Written as DNA, the CDR3 is TGCGCCAGCAAGGATTTGAACGTGGGTGAAGCTTTCTTT.

V usage is TRBV28 and J usage is TRBJ1-2; 8 bases match TRBD1. Germline V gene data show CDR1 as MDHEN and CDR2 as SYDVKM. V lost 6 bases and J lost 7; bases outside the gene matches: 4. The CDR3 sequence is 12 residues long. For the CDR3, the DNA is TGTGCCAGCAGACCAGGGGGCTTTGGCTACACCTTC. Protein: CASRPGGFGYTF.

The chain combines TRBV29-1 with TRBJ1-1; 9 nucleotides line up with TRBD1. V dropped 7 bases and J dropped 4; count of bases not matched to a gene: 7. The CDR3 consists of 13 residues. Germline V gene sequence: CDR1 SQVTM, CDR2 ANQGSEA. CDR3 nucleotides: TGCAGCGGGGGACAGGGTCGGAGCACTGAAGCTTTCTTT. It translates to CSGGQGRSTEAFF.

V and J are TRBV6-1 and TRBJ2-7; TRBD2 might be the D (6 bases). Germline CDR1 is MNHNS and CDR2 is SASEGT. There are 15 residues in the CDR3. V dropped 1 base and J dropped 0 bases, with 10 bases sitting between them. Here the CDR3 DNA reads TGTGCCAGCAGTGAAGAAGACGGGAGCTCCTACGAGCAGTACTTC. As protein: CASSEEDGSSYEQYF.

The chain couples TRBV11-2 to TRBJ2-1, with D uncertain. Germline CDR1 is SGHAT and CDR2 is FQNNGV. CDR3 size: 15 residues. Trimming removed 0 bases at V and 0 bases at J, with 6 bases between. CDR3 DNA sequence: TGTGCCAGCAGCTTAGAACAGAGCTCCTACAATGAGCAGTTCTTC. Encoded protein: CASSLEQSSYNEQFF.

The chain joins TRBV19 to TRBJ1-1; D is unresolved. Germline V gene sequence: CDR1 LNHDA, CDR2 SQIVND (reference sequence). The CDR3 runs 13 residues. V was shortened by 5 bases and J by 1 base, with 8 bases between the two germline ends. DNA of the CDR3: TGTGCCAGTAGTCCTCGCGGGAACACTGAAGCTTTCTTT. This encodes CASSPRGNTEAFF.

The chain recombines TRBV7-3 with TRBJ2-1; D might be TRBD1 (5 bases). This CDR3 is 17 amino acids long. V was cut by 4 bases and J by 5 bases, with 21 bases left in between. From germline, CDR1 is SGHTA and CDR2 FQGTGA. The CDR3 loop reads CASSWGSVAKKNNEQFF. The CDR3 DNA follows: TGTGCCAGCAGCTGGGGCTCGGTAGCTAAGAAAAACAATGAGCAGTTCTTC.

The chain links TRBV1 to TRBJ1-2. TRBV1 is recorded as a pseudogene. This CDR3 has 21 amino acids. The CDR3 nucleotides read TGCACCAGCAGCGAAAATCCCGTTTATCCGGGATTACAACGAACCGATTATGGCTACACCTTC. Its protein product is CTSSENPVYPGLQRTDYGYTF.

This chain links TRBV9 with TRBJ2-7; 16 bases line up with TRBD2. The CDR3 sequence is 17 residues long. Germline CDR1 and CDR2: SGDLS and YYNGEE. Germline trimming cut 3 bases from V and 4 bases from J; bases unmatched to any gene: 7. For the CDR3, the DNA is TGTGCCAGCAGCGCGGGACTAGCGGGAGGGCCGGGTTACGAGCAGTACTTC. Amino acids: CASSAGLAGGPGYEQYF.

V usage is TRBV6-1 and J usage is TRBJ2-2; D tentatively fits TRBD1 or TRBD2 (5 bases each). V lost 0 bases to trimming and J lost 3 bases, with 11 bases between them. Germline CDR1 reads MNHNS; CDR2 reads SASEGT. The CDR3 is 16 residues long. The CDR3 DNA reads as TGTGCCAGCAGTGAAGCGGGGGTCCTCCACACCGGGGAGCTGTTTTTT. This encodes CASSEAGVLHTGELFF.

The chain uses TRBV28 and TRBJ2-6; D call uncertain. V lost 5 bases and J lost 5, with 13 bases in between. Germline V gene data show CDR1 as MDHEN and CDR2 as SYDVKM. CDR3 length equals 15 residues. The CDR3 DNA is TGTGCCAGCAGTGGAGACGCCAGGTGGGCCAACGTCCTGACTTTC. It encodes CASSGDARWANVLTF.

The chain combines TRBV6-1 with TRBJ2-1; D possibly corresponds to TRBD1 (5 bases). Germline CDR1 reads MNHNS; CDR2 reads SASEGT. The CDR3 spans 15 residues. The V end lost 4 bases, the J end lost 2 bases, and 12 bases lay between the germline ends. In DNA form, the CDR3 reads TGTGCCAGCAGTGTCGGGCAGGGAACCTACAATGAGCAGTTCTTC. It codes for CASSVGQGTYNEQFF.

The chain has TRBV7-9 and TRBJ2-5, with D maybe TRBD2 (6 bases). Germline V lookup: CDR1 SEHNR, CDR2 FQNEAQ (reference sequence). The V end lost 5 bases, the J end lost 1 base, and 11 bases lay between the germline ends. CDR3 size: 14 residues. The CDR3 is CASSPVGGQETQYF. The CDR3 DNA follows: TGTGCCAGCAGCCCGGTGGGGGGCCAAGAGACCCAGTACTTC.

The chain carries TRBV28 and TRBJ1-1; D is undetermined. The germline CDR1 and CDR2 sequences are MDHEN and SYDVKM. The length of the CDR3 is 14 residues. V was trimmed by 3 bases and J by 0 bases, leaving 8 bases between them. CDR3 nucleotide sequence: TGTGCCAGCAGTTTGAGTCCATTGAACACTGAAGCTTTCTTT. This translates into CASSLSPLNTEAFF. Looking up the rest from reference TRBV28 and TRBJ1-1 gives the full variable domain: DVKVTQSSRYLVKRTGEKVFLECVQDMDHENMFWYRQDPGLGLRLIYFSYDVKMKEKGDIPEGYSVSREKKERFSLILESASTNQTSMYLCASSLSPLNTEAFFGQGTRLTVV.

This rearrangement joins TRBV11-3 to TRBJ1-1; possibly TRBD1 for D (6 bases). Germline CDR1 is SGHNT and CDR2 is YENEEA. CDR3 length equals 13 residues. The V and J ends lost 2 bases and 4 bases respectively, with 8 bases between them. CDR3 nucleotides: TGTGCCAGCAGCTTAACACAGGGCACTGAAGCTTTCTTT. Translating it yields CASSLTQGTEAFF. The full variable domain, completed using reference TRBV11-3 and TRBJ1-1, is EAGVVQSPRYKIIEKKQPVAFWCNPISGHNTLYWYLQNLGQGPELLIRYENEEAVDDSQLPKDRFSAERLKGVDSTLKIQPAELGDSAVYLCASSLTQGTEAFFGQGTRLTVV.

J is TRBJ1-5 and V is TRBV4-1, with D hard to call. V was trimmed by 2 bases and J by 0 bases, leaving 14 bases between them. Germline values: CDR1 MGHRA, CDR2 YSYEKL. The CDR3 is 17 amino acids. The DNA of the CDR3 is TGCGCCAGCAGCCAAAACTACAGAGAATATAGCAATCAGCCCCAGCATTTT. Protein: CASSQNYREYSNQPQHF.